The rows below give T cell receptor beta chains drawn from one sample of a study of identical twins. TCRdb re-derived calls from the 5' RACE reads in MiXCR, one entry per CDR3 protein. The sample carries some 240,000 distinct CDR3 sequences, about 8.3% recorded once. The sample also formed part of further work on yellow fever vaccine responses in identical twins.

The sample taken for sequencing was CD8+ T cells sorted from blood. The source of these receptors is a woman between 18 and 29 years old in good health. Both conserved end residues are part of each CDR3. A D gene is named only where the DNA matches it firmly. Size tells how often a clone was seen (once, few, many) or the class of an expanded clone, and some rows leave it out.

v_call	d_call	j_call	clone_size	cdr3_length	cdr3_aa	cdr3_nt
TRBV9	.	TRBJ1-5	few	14	CASSERESHQPQHF	TGTGCCAGCAGCGAACGGGAGAGCCATCAGCCCCAGCATTTT
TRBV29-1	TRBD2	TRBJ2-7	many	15	CSVAGTSGSPHEQYF	TGCAGCGTTGCGGGGACTAGCGGGAGTCCCCACGAGCAGTACTTC
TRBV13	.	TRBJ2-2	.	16	CASSSPQGQNTGELFF	TGTGCCAGCAGCTCACCCCAGGGACAGAACACCGGGGAGCTGTTTTTT
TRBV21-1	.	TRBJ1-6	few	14	CASSIGGNNSPLHF	TGTGCCAGCAGTATCGGAGGGAACAATTCACCCCTCCACTTT
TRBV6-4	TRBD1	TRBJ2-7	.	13	CASSLDRGGEQYF	TGTGCCAGCAGTCTGGACAGGGGTGGAGAGCAGTACTTC
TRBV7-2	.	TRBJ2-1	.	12	CASSTDYNEQFF	TGTGCCAGCAGCACGGACTACAATGAGCAGTTCTTC
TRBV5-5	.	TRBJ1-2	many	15	CASSLVLGDLYGYTF	TGTGCCAGCAGCTTGGTTCTAGGTGATCTCTATGGCTACACCTTC
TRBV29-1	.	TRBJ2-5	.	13	CSVGTWPEVTQYF	TGCAGCGTTGGGACATGGCCTGAAGTTACCCAGTACTTC
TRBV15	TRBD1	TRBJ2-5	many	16	CATSSLPGQGVQTQYF	TGTGCCACCAGCAGCCTACCGGGACAGGGTGTACAGACCCAGTACTTC
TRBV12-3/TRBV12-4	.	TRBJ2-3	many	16	CASSTTGTIEVGTQYF	TGTGCCAGCAGTACTACCGGGACCATCGAAGTTGGTACGCAGTATTTT
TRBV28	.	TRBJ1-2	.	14	CASSSAAEPYGYTF	TGTGCCAGCAGTTCCGCGGCCGAACCCTATGGCTACACCTTC
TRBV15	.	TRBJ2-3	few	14	CATSSGSGADTQYF	TGTGCCACCAGCAGCGGGAGTGGAGCGGATACGCAGTATTTT
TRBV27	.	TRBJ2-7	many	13	CASSLVGDYEQYF	TGTGCCAGCAGTTTAGTGGGGGACTACGAGCAGTACTTC
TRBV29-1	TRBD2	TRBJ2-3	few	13	CSFTSGSTDTQYF	TGCAGCTTCACTAGCGGTAGCACAGATACGCAGTATTTT
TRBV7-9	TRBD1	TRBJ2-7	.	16	CASSLAQGAYVAEQYF	TGTGCCAGCAGCTTAGCACAGGGGGCCTACGTCGCCGAGCAGTACTTC
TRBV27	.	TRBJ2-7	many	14	CASSQLGTFYEQYF	TGTGCCAGCAGCCAACTTGGGACTTTTTACGAGCAGTACTTC
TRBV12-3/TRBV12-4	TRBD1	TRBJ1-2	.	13	CASSFGTGIGYTF	TGTGCCAGCAGTTTTGGGACAGGGATTGGCTACACCTTC
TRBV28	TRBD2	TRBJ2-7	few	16	CASSFEPSGALYEQYF	TGTGCCAGCAGTTTTGAGCCTAGCGGGGCCCTTTACGAGCAGTACTTC
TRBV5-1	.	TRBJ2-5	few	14	CASSSDPRRETQYF	TGCGCCAGCAGCTCAGACCCACGTAGAGAGACCCAGTACTTC
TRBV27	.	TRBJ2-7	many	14	CASSLQRRSYEQYF	TGTGCCAGCAGTTTACAACGCCGATCCTACGAGCAGTACTTC
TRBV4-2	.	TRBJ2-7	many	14	CASSQEAATYEQYF	TGTGCCAGCAGCCAAGAAGCGGCTACCTACGAGCAGTACTTC
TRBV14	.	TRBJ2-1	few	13	CASSQAAGNEQFF	TGTGCCAGCAGCCAAGCCGCGGGGAATGAGCAGTTCTTC
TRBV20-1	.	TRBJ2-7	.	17	CSARGPTPSAFEHEQYF	TGCAGTGCTAGAGGCCCCACCCCCAGCGCTTTTGAGCACGAGCAGTACTTC
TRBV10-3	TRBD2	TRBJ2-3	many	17	CAISERTSGRQKDTQYF	TGTGCCATCAGTGAGAGAACTAGCGGGAGACAAAAAGATACGCAGTATTTT
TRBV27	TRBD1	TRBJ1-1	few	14	CASSDRGGNTEAFF	TGTGCCAGCAGTGACAGGGGGGGCAACACTGAAGCTTTCTTT
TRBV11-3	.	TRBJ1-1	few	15	CASSLDPTGNAEAFF	TGTGCCAGCAGCTTAGATCCCACAGGGAACGCTGAAGCTTTCTTT
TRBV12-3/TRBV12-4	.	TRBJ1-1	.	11	CPSSLNTEAFF	TGTCCCAGCAGTTTAAACACTGAAGCTTTCTTT
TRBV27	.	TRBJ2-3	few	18	CASSLPEKQPRSTDTQYF	TGTGCCAGCAGTTTACCCGAAAAGCAGCCGCGGAGCACAGATACGCAGTATTTT
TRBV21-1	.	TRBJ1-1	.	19	CASSKVRGGRPLMNTEAFF	TGTGCCAGCAGCAAAGTTAGAGGGGGGCGTCCCCTGATGAACACTGAAGCTTTCTTT
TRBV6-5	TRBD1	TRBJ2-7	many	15	CASSSRDSRPYEQYF	TGTGCCAGCAGTTCCCGGGACAGCCGCCCGTACGAGCAGTACTTC
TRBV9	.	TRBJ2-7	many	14	CASSPGSGNYEQYF	TGTGCCAGCAGCCCTGGATCAGGGAACTACGAGCAGTACTTC
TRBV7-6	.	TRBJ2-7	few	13	CASSPRTNYEQYF	TGTGCCAGCAGCCCTAGGACAAACTACGAGCAGTACTTC
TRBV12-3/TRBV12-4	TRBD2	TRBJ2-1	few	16	CASSFSTSGAYNEQFF	TGTGCCAGCAGTTTTTCAACTAGCGGGGCCTACAATGAGCAGTTCTTC
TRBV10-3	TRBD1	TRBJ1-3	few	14	CAIGQGGTGNTIYF	TGTGCCATTGGACAGGGAGGAACTGGAAACACCATATATTTT
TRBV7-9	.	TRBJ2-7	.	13	CAGATESQRGQYF	TGTGCCGGGGCGACGGAATCGCAACGAGGGCAGTACTTC
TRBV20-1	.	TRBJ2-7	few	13	CSAASGLTYEQYF	TGCAGTGCTGCATCTGGCCTAACCTACGAGCAGTACTTC
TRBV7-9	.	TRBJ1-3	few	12	CASSLEGNTIYF	TGTGCCAGCAGCTTAGAAGGAAACACCATATATTTT
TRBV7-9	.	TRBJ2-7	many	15	CASSLLVGNGYEQYF	TGTGCCAGCAGCTTGTTAGTAGGGAATGGATACGAGCAGTACTTC
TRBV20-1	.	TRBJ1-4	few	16	CSARDQGQRYNEKLFF	TGCAGTGCTAGAGACCAGGGCCAAAGATATAATGAAAAACTGTTTTTT
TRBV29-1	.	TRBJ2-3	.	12	CSVRVDTDTQYF	TGCAGCGTTCGTGTAGACACAGATACGCAGTATTTT
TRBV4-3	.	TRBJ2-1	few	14	CASSQELTHNEQFF	TGCGCCAGCAGCCAAGAGTTGACTCACAATGAGCAGTTCTTC
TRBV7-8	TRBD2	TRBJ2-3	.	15	CASSLMAGGSDTQYF	TGTGCCAGCAGCTTGATGGCGGGGGGGTCAGATACGCAGTATTTT
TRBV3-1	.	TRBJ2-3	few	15	CASSQEGQYTDTQYF	TGTGCCAGCAGCCAAGAAGGACAGTACACAGATACGCAGTATTTT
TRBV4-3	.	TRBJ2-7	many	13	CASSDRAYSEQYF	TGCGCCAGCAGCGACCGGGCGTACTCCGAGCAGTACTTC
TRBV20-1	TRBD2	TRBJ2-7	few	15	CSARDLAGDIYEQYF	TGCAGTGCTAGAGACCTAGCGGGCGACATCTACGAGCAGTACTTC
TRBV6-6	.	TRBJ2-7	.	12	CASSYEGGEQYF	TGTGCCAGCAGTTACGAGGGGGGGGAGCAGTACTTC
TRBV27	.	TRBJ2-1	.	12	CASGTVYNEQFF	TGTGCCAGCGGGACTGTATACAATGAGCAGTTCTTC
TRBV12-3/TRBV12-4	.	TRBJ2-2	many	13	CASSFGGTGELFF	TGTGCCAGCAGTTTTGGGGGAACTGGGGAGCTGTTTTTT
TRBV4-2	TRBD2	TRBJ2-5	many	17	CASSQEVASGMVETQYF	TGTGCCAGCAGCCAAGAAGTAGCTAGCGGGATGGTGGAGACCCAGTACTTC
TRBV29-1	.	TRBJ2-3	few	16	CSVEDRGGTSTDTQYF	TGCAGCGTTGAAGATAGAGGGGGAACTAGCACAGATACGCAGTATTTT
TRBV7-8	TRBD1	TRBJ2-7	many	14	CASSLDRGAEEQYF	TGTGCCAGCAGCCTGGACAGGGGGGCGGAAGAGCAGTACTTC
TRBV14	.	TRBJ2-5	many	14	CASSQRQGAETQYF	TGTGCCAGCAGCCAACGGCAGGGTGCAGAGACCCAGTACTTC
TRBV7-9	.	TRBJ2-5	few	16	CASSPRAGSLQETQYF	TGTGCCAGCAGCCCTAGGGCCGGCAGCCTACAAGAGACCCAGTACTTC